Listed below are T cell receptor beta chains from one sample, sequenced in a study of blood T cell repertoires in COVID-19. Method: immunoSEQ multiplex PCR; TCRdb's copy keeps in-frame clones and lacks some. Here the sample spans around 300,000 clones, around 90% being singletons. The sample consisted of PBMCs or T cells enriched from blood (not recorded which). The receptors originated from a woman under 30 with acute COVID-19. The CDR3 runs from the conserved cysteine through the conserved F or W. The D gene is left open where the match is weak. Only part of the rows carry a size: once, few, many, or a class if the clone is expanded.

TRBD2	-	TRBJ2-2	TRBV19	TGTGCCAGTAGTAGCCTAGCGGGAGGGTCCACCGGGGAGCTGTTTTTT	CASSSLAGGSTGELFF
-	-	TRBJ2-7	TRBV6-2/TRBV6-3	TGTGCCAGCAGTCCGAACGGACTAATCCACGAGCAGTACTTC	CASSPNGLIHEQYF
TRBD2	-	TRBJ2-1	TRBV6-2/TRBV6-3	TGTGCCAGCAGTTACGGATGGCGGGAGGACAATGAGCAGTTCTTC	CASSYGWREDNEQFF
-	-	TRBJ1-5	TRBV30	TGTGCCTGGAGTGTACAAGTTAATCAGCCCCAGCATTTT	CAWSVQVNQPQHF
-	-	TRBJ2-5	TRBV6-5	TGTGCCAGCAGTTATCAGTGGTCGTCCTGGGAGACCCAGTACTTC	CASSYQWSSWETQYF
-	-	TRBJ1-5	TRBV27	TGTGCCAGCAGTTTATCGGCGGGGGGGACGGGAGATCAGCCCCAGCATTTT	CASSLSAGGTGDQPQHF
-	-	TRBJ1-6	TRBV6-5	TGTGCCGCCGCGGGCCAGTTGTATAATTCACCCCTCCACTTT	CAAAGQLYNSPLHF
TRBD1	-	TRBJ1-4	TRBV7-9	TGTGCCAGCAGCTCTAGGACAGGCGGAGGGGAAAAACTGTTTTTT	CASSSRTGGGEKLFF
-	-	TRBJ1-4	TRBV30	TGTGCCTGGAGTAAAGGGGGGGCTAATGAAAAACTGTTTTTT	CAWSKGGANEKLFF
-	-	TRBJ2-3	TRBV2	TGTGCCAGCAGTGAAGTTGATAGGCAGGGGCACTACACAGATACGCAGTATTTT	CASSEVDRQGHYTDTQYF
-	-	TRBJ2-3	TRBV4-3	TGCGCCAGCAGCCAAGTGTTCGGAGCCCTCACAGATACGCAGTATTTT	CASSQVFGALTDTQYF
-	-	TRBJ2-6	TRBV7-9	TGTGCCAGCAGGCGGGGCTCTGGGGCCAACGTCCTGACTTTC	CASRRGSGANVLTF
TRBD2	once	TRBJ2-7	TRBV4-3	TGCGCCAGCAGCCACCCCCGAAGCGGGAGTACCTACGAGCAGTACTTC	CASSHPRSGSTYEQYF
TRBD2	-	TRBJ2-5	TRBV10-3	TGTGCCATCAGCGGGACTAGCCGGCAGACCCAGTACTTC	CAISGTSRQTQYF
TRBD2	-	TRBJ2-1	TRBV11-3	TGTGCCAGCAGCCCCCCCCCGACTAGCGGGGACTACAATGAGCAGTTCTTC	CASSPPPTSGDYNEQFF
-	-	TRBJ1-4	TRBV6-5	TGTGCCAGCAACAGGGACCTTGGAGAAAAACTGTTTTTT	CASNRDLGEKLFF
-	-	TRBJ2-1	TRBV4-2	TGTGCCAGCAGCCCCGGCGGGGGCGACCCTCGCAATGAGCAGTTCTTC	CASSPGGGDPRNEQFF
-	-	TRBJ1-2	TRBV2	TGTGCCAGCAGTGTAGTCCTCGCCCCCAAGCCGAACTATGGCTACACCTTC	CASSVVLAPKPNYGYTF
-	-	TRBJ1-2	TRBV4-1	TGCGCCAGCAGTTGGAGGGTTTCTTGGGGCTACACCTTC	CASSWRVSWGYTF
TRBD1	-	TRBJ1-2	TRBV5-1	TGCGCCAGCAGCTTGGTCGCGGGACAGGGGTCTAATACCTTC	CASSLVAGQGSNTF
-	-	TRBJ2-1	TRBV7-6	TGTGCCAGCAGCTTGGGGGACCCAGGCGGGACGGGGATGAATGAGCAGTTCTTC	CASSLGDPGGTGMNEQFF
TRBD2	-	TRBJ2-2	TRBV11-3	TGTGCCAGCAGCCGGGGACTAGAATTAACCGGGGAGCTGTTTTTT	CASSRGLELTGELFF
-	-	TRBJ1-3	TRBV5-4	TGTGCCAGCACCAACCGAGACCTCACAGGGTGGGATAGAAACACCATATATTTT	CASTNRDLTGWDRNTIYF
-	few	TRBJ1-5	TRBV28	TGTGCCAGCAGCCTTGGGGGGGGGACTGCTCGGCCCCAGCATTTT	CASSLGGGTARPQHF
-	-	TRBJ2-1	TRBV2	TGTGCCAGCACACGACTAGTAAGTGCGGGTGAGCAGTTCTTC	CASTRLVSAGEQFF
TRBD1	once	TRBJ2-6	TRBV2	TGTGCCAGCCGGGACAGTCTCTCTGGGGCCAACGTCCTGACTTTC	CASRDSLSGANVLTF
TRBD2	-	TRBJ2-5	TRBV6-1	TGTGCCAGCAGTGAACTAGCGGGAGGGGAAGAGACCCAGTACTTC	CASSELAGGEETQYF
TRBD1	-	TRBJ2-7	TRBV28	TGTGCCAGCAGAAGGACAGGGGAGGCCTACGAGCAGTACTTC	CASRRTGEAYEQYF
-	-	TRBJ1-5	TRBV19	TGTGCCAGTAGTATCGTCCCGGAGGGCAATCAGCCCCAGCATTTT	CASSIVPEGNQPQHF
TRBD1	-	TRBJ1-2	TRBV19	TGTGCCAGTAGTACCGACCGGACAGGACTTTGGTTCTATGGCTACACCTTC	CASSTDRTGLWFYGYTF
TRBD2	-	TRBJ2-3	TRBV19	TGTGCCAGTAGGGGACTAGCGGGAGCAGATACGCAGTATTTT	CASRGLAGADTQYF